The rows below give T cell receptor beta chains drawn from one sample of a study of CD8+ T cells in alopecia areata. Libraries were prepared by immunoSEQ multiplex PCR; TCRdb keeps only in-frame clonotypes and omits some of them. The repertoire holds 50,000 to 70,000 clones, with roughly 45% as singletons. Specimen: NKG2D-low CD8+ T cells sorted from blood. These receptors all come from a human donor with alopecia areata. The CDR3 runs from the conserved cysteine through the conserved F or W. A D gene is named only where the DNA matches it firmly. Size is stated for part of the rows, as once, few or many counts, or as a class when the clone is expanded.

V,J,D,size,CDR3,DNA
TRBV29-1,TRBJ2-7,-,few,CSVDSYESSYEQYF,TGCAGTGTTGACAGCTATGAAAGCTCCTACGAGCAGTACTTC
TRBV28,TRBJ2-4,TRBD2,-,CASRPLAGGRWDIQYF,TGTGCCAGCAGACCTCTAGCGGGAGGCCGCTGGGACATTCAGTACTTC
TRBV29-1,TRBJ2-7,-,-,CSAGAYEQYF,TGCAGCGCCGGGGCCTACGAGCAGTACTTC
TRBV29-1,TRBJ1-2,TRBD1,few,CSVTDRGGYGYTF,TGCAGCGTCACAGACAGGGGCGGCTATGGCTACACCTTC
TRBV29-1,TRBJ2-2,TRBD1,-,CSVSGQANTGELFF,TGCAGCGTGTCGGGACAGGCTAACACCGGGGAGCTGTTTTTT
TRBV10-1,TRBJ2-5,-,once,CASSDFRDNQETQYF,TGCGCCAGCAGTGACTTCCGGGACAACCAAGAGACCCAGTACTTC
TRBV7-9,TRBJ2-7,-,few,CASSLEGDDGEQYF,TGTGCCAGCAGCTTAGAGGGGGACGATGGAGAGCAGTACTTC
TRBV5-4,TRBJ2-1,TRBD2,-,CASSFAGAHYNEQFF,TGTGCCAGCAGCTTCGCGGGAGCTCACTACAATGAGCAGTTCTTC
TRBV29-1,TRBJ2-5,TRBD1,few,CSVLRDRAQETQYF,TGCAGCGTTCTCCGGGACAGGGCACAAGAGACCCAGTACTTC
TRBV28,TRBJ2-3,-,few,CASSLGPKTDTQYF,TGTGCCAGCAGCCTGGGGCCCAAAACAGATACGCAGTATTTT
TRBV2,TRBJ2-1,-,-,CASKEGGDEQFF,TGTGCCAGCAAGGAGGGGGGGGATGAGCAGTTCTTC
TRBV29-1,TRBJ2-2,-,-,CSVEGGENTGELFF,TGCAGCGTTGAAGGGGGGGAGAACACCGGGGAGCTGTTTTTT
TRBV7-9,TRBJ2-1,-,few,CASSLTGNEQFF,TGTGCCAGCAGCTTGACAGGTAATGAGCAGTTCTTC
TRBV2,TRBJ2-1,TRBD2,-,CADSGGVNEQFF,TGTGCCGACTCGGGGGGGGTCAATGAGCAGTTCTTC
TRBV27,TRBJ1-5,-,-,CASSLAGANQPQHF,TGTGCCAGCAGTTTGGCGGGGGCAAATCAGCCCCAGCATTTT
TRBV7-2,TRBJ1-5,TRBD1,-,CASSPDREPQHF,TGTGCCAGCAGCCCTGACAGGGAGCCCCAGCATTTT
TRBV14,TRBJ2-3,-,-,CASSQEAIPGGTDTQYF,TGTGCCAGCAGCCAAGAGGCCATCCCGGGGGGCACAGATACGCAGTATTTT
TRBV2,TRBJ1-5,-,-,CASSGAESQPQHF,TGTGCCAGCAGTGGGGCAGAGAGTCAGCCCCAGCATTTT
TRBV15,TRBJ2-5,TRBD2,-,CATSRRGLAGEETQYF,TGTGCCACCAGCAGACGCGGACTAGCGGGGGAAGAGACCCAGTACTTC
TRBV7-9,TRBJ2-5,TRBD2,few,CASSSRASGREGETQYF,TGTGCCAGCAGCTCCCGGGCTAGCGGGAGGGAGGGAGAGACCCAGTACTTC
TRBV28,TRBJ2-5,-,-,CASSSPTGFEETQYF,TGTGCCAGCAGTTCTCCTACAGGGTTCGAGGAGACCCAGTACTTC
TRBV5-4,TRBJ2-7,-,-,CASSPDSSYEQYF,TGTGCCAGCAGCCCAGACAGTTCCTACGAGCAGTACTTC
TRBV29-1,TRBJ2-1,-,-,CSVKTYYDNEQFF,TGCAGCGTTAAAACCTATTATGACAATGAGCAGTTCTTC
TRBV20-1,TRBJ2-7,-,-,CSALRTYEQYF,TGCAGTGCTCTTAGAACCTACGAGCAGTACTTC
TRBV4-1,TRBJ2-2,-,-,CASSQMAGAGELFF,TGCGCCAGCAGCCAAATGGCAGGGGCCGGGGAGCTGTTTTTT
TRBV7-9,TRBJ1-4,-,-,CASSFDQGFSEKLFF,TGTGCCAGCAGCTTTGACCAGGGGTTTAGTGAAAAACTGTTTTTT
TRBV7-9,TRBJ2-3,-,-,CASSPETASTDTQYF,TGTGCCAGCAGCCCCGAGACAGCTAGCACAGATACGCAGTATTTT
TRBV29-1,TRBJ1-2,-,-,CSVLDRTYGYTF,TGCAGCGTGCTCGACAGGACATATGGCTACACCTTC
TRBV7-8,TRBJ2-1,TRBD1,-,CASSTQTGGKQFF,TGTGCCAGCAGCACCCAGACAGGGGGAAAGCAGTTCTTC
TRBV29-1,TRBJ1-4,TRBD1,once,CSVGSTGGAEKLFF,TGCAGCGTTGGGTCCACAGGGGGCGCCGAAAAACTGTTTTTT
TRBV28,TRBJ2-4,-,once,CASSLQGGNIQYF,TGTGCCAGCAGTTTACAGGGAGGAAACATTCAGTACTTC
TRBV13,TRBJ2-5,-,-,CASSLRAEETQYF,TGTGCCAGCAGCTTAAGGGCGGAGGAGACCCAGTACTTC
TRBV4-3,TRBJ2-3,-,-,CASSQDRDTRDLATQYF,TGCGCCAGCAGCCAGGATCGGGACACCCGAGATCTAGCTACGCAGTATTTT
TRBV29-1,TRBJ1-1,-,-,CSAGRENTEAFF,TGCAGCGCGGGACGGGAGAACACTGAAGCTTTCTTT
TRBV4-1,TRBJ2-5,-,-,CASSHRVGPETQYF,TGCGCCAGCAGCCATCGGGTCGGGCCAGAGACCCAGTACTTC
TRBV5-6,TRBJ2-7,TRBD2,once,CASTPPGLADEQYF,TGTGCCAGCACCCCTCCGGGACTAGCGGACGAGCAGTACTTC
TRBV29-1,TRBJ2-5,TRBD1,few,CGTGLQETQYF,TGCGGGACAGGACTCCAAGAGACCCAGTACTTC
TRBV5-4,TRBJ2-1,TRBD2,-,CASSSQLAEQFF,TGTGCCAGCAGCTCTCAACTAGCGGAGCAGTTCTTC
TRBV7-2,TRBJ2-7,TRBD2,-,CASSFSGGDAEQYF,TGTGCCAGCAGCTTTAGCGGGGGGGACGCCGAGCAGTACTTC
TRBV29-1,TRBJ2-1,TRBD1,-,CSARGRTGSNEQFF,TGCAGCGCCCGGGGACGGACAGGGTCCAATGAGCAGTTCTTC
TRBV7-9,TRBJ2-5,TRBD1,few,CASSPTSTGAREETQYF,TGTGCCAGCAGCCCAACTTCGACAGGGGCGAGGGAAGAGACCCAGTACTTC
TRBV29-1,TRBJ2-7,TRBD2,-,CSALFLLAGGISSYEQYF,TGCAGCGCATTATTTCTACTAGCGGGAGGGATCAGCTCCTACGAGCAGTACTTC
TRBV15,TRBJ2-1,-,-,CATSRDQYNEQFF,TGTGCCACCAGCAGAGATCAATACAATGAGCAGTTCTTC
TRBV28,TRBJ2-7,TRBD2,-,CASSTGLAGALYEQYF,TGTGCCAGCAGTACGGGACTAGCGGGAGCTCTCTACGAGCAGTACTTC
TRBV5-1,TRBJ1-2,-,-,CASRKDDYYGYTF,TGCGCCAGCAGGAAGGACGATTACTATGGCTACACCTTC
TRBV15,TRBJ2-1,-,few,CATSILLGDNEQFF,TGTGCCACCAGTATTCTACTAGGGGACAATGAGCAGTTCTTC
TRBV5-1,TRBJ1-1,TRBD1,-,CASSPGTGKRNTEAFF,TGCGCCAGCAGCCCCGGGACAGGGAAGCGAAACACTGAAGCTTTCTTT
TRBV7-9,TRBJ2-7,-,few,CANAVKDEQYF,TGTGCCAACGCAGTTAAGGACGAGCAGTACTTC
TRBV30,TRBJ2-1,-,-,CARDAYNEQFF,TGTGCCAGGGACGCCTACAATGAGCAGTTCTTC
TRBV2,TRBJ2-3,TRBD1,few,CARSWDSSTDTQYF,TGTGCCAGGTCCTGGGACAGTAGCACAGATACGCAGTATTTT
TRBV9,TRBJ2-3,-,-,CASSSQYF,TGTGCCAGCAGTTCGCAGTATTTT
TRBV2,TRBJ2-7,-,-,CASNQGPYEQYF,TGTGCCAGCAATCAGGGACCGTACGAGCAGTACTTC
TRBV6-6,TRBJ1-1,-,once,CASSYLGPLGEAFF,TGTGCCAGCAGTTACTTGGGGCCCCTAGGTGAAGCTTTCTTT
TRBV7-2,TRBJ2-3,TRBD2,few,CASSPVLGLEDTQYF,TGTGCCAGCAGCCCAGTACTGGGACTAGAGGATACGCAGTATTTT
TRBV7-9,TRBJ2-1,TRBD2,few,CASSSTGGYNEQFF,TGTGCCAGCAGCTCTACGGGAGGTTACAATGAGCAGTTCTTC
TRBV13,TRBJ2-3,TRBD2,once,CASSSTVERGNTDTQYF,TGTGCCAGCAGCTCCACCGTTGAGCGGGGGAACACAGATACGCAGTATTTT
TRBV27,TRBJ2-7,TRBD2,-,CASSPRLAPLSEQYF,TGTGCCAGCAGTCCTAGACTAGCGCCCCTGTCCGAGCAGTACTTC
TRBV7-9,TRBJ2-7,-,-,CASSLGRVEQYF,TGTGCCAGCAGCTTAGGGAGGGTCGAGCAGTACTTC
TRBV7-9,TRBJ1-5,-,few,CASSFINQPQHF,TGTGCCAGCAGCTTTATTAATCAGCCCCAGCATTTT
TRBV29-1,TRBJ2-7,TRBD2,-,CSVVGLAGNEQYF,TGCAGCGTTGTGGGACTAGCGGGGAACGAGCAGTACTTC